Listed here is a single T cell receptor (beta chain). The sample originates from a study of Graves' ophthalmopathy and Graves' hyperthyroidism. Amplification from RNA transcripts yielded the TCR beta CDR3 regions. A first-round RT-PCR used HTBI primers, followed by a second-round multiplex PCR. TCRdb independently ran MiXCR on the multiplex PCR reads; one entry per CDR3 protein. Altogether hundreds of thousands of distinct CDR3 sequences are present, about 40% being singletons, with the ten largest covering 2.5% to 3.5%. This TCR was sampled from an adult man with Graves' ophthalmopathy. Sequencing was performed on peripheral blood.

In DNA form, the CDR3 reads TGTGCCAGCAGCCCCCGACAGGGGAATCGCTATGGCTACACCTTC. Translation: CASSPRQGNRYGYTF. This chain uses TRBV7-2 with TRBJ1-2; 8 nucleotides match TRBD1. The J segment lost 4 bases and the V segment lost 5 bases, leaving 9 bases of the junction unmatched. CDR1 is SGHTA, CDR2 FQGNSA, per germline. This CDR3 is built from 15 residues.